This T cell receptor (beta chain) was sequenced for a study of B cell selection in AIRE deficiency. Regarding the study as a whole: With only TCRbeta sequenced, less than 45% of shared healthy Treg sequences overlapped Tconv.

CDR3 length: 14 residues. Deletions cut 0 bases from V and 8 bases from J, with 13 bases between. Germline values: CDR1 SGHNT, CDR2 YYREEE (reference sequence). Assay used: immunoSEQ multiplex PCR; TCRdb lists only in-frame clones, some missing. The sample contains approximately 14,000 clones, about 92% of which appear only once. This clone was counted a single time. Antigen specificity is unknown. The regulatory T cell sort gate was CD4+CD25hiCD127low/negative. The sequence derives from a human donor with AIRE deficiency. This sequence joins TRBV5-4 and TRBJ2-3; D is unresolved. Material: Tregs sorted from PBMCs. The CDR3 region has the DNA TGTGCCAGCAGCTTGGCCGACCCTCACGGTACGCAGTATTTT. Protein product: CASSLADPHGTQYF.